A single sample gave rise to the 8 T cell receptor beta chains below, sequenced in a study of T cells in Graves' hyperthyroidism and ophthalmopathy. Regions amplified from RNA transcripts were the TCR beta CDR3 regions. Researchers ran a first-round RT-PCR on the TCR CDR3 using the HTBI primer set. Using its own MiXCR run on the multiplex PCR reads, TCRdb lists one record per CDR3 protein. The repertoire holds under 300,000 distinct CDR3 sequences, with approximately 16% as singletons. The specimen sequenced was blood. The receptors stem from a woman in her forties or fifties with Graves' hyperthyroidism that later progressed to Graves' ophthalmopathy.

In its sample, this clonotype was seen many times. The V call is TRBV2, the J call TRBJ1-5, with D perhaps matching TRBD1 (5 bases). The V end was cut by 0 bases, the J end by 2 bases, with 11 bases between. The CDR3 is made up of 16 amino acids. From germline, CDR1 is SNHLY and CDR2 FYNNEI. The CDR3 bases are TGTGCCAGCAGTGAAGCGCGCGGGGGTCGCAATCAGCCCCAGCATTTT. It specifies CASSEARGGRNQPQHF.

Many counts were recorded for this clonotype. The chain is built from TRBV18 and TRBJ2-5; a possible D gene is TRBD2 (6 bases). The CDR3 length is 17 residues. In germline, CDR1 is KGHSH, CDR2 LQKENI. V shed 4 bases and J shed 3 bases, with 21 bases lying between them. CDR3 nucleotides: TGTGCCAGCTCACGTTCCACCTCGAAATCGGGAGAAGAGACCCAGTACTTC. It codes for CASSRSTSKSGEETQYF.

This clonotype was detected a few times. The DNA of the CDR3 is TGTGCCAGCAGCCAAGACACTTCCTACGAGCAGTACTTC. Its protein is CASSQDTSYEQYF. This rearrangement joins TRBV14 to TRBJ2-7; D is unresolved. This CDR3 is 13 amino acids long. In germline, CDR1 is SGHDN, CDR2 FVKESK. V shed 0 bases and J shed 1 base, with 4 bases lying between them.

This clonotype was detected many times. The CDR3 DNA follows: TGCGCCAGCATTACGGGACAGGGGCCCTACGAGCAGTACTTC. Its translation: CASITGQGPYEQYF. V usage is TRBV10-2 and J usage is TRBJ2-7, with 10 bases aligning to TRBD1. Germline CDR1 is WSHSY and CDR2 is SAAADI. The CDR3 is 14 amino acids. The V gene end was trimmed by 7 bases and the J gene end by 2 bases; junction bases not matched to a gene: 5.

This clonotype was detected ten times or more. The rearrangement joins TRBV5-1 to TRBJ2-2, with 13 positions matching TRBD2. Germline loops: CDR1 SGHRS, CDR2 YFSETQ. The CDR3 extends over 16 amino acids. The trim removed 3 bases at V and 5 bases at J, leaving 4 bases unmatched. This CDR3 reads CASSSRLAGGTGELFF. CDR3 sequence (DNA): TGCGCCAGCAGCTCCCGACTAGCGGGAGGTACCGGGGAGCTGTTTTTT.

In its sample, this clonotype was seen many times. The chain has TRBV15 and TRBJ1-1, with D possibly being TRBD1 (5 bases). Germline CDR1 is LNHNV and CDR2 is YYDKDF (reference sequence). CDR3 length equals 15 residues. The V end lost 5 bases, the J end lost 4 bases, and 17 bases lay between the germline ends. The CDR3, as DNA: TGTGCCACCAGCCCAGGTCAGCAAAGGGGCACTGAAGCTTTCTTT. The encoded protein is CATSPGQQRGTEAFF.

On this clonotype itself: A read error may explain this, as a much larger clone is one base away. V usage is TRBV27 and J usage is TRBJ2-3, with D maybe TRBD2 (5 bases). V lost 7 bases to trimming and J lost 2 bases, with 16 bases between them. The germline CDR1 and CDR2 sequences are MNHEY and SMNVEV (reference sequence). This CDR3 has 15 residues. CDR3 sequence reads: CASKVGVIPTDTQYF. The CDR3 DNA is TGTGCCAGCAAAGTGGGAGTCATTCCCACAGATACGCAGTATTTT.

This clonotype occurred many times. The chain uses TRBV20-1 and TRBJ2-5, with 11 bases lining up with TRBD2. Per the germline V gene, CDR1 is DFQATT and CDR2 is SNEGSKA (reference sequence). CDR3 length equals 15 residues. V was pared by 2 bases and J by 4 bases, with 6 bases of the junction left unmatched. CDR3 loop: CSARYLAGGRETQYF. CDR3 nucleotide sequence: TGCAGTGCTAGATATTTAGCGGGAGGGCGAGAGACCCAGTACTTC.